These T cell receptor beta chains were read from a single sample in a study of coeliac disease. Generated by immunoSEQ multiplex PCR, the TCRdb table keeps only in-frame clones and is missing some. This repertoire shows thousands of clones, 65% to 70% found once; its top ten account for approximately 4.3%. The sequenced sample was lamina propria lymphocytes from the gut. The source is a woman aged 18-29 years with active celiac disease. Each CDR3 is given with its conserved first and last residue. D genes are given only for firm matches. Expanded clones are given a class, and other clones once, few, many or no size at all.

V gene	CDR3 length	clone size	J gene	D gene	CDR3 DNA	CDR3 protein
TRBV15	12	.	TRBJ2-5	.	TGTGCCACTTGGGACTTGGGAGAGACCCAGTACTTC	CATWDLGETQYF
TRBV30	15	few	TRBJ2-3	TRBD1	TGTGCCTGGATCCGGACAGGGGAGTTTACAGATACGCAGTATTTT	CAWIRTGEFTDTQYF
TRBV2	16	.	TRBJ1-3	TRBD1	TGTGCCAGCATTCGCCCCGGGACAGGGGAAGGAAACACCATATATTTT	CASIRPGTGEGNTIYF
TRBV6-5	16	few	TRBJ2-1	.	TGTGCCAGCAGTTACGAGGGCGGACTCTCCTACAATGAGCAGTTCTTC	CASSYEGGLSYNEQFF
TRBV27	18	.	TRBJ2-1	.	TGTGCCAGCGCCCCCCATGACCCCCGGGAGAGCTCCTACAATGAGCAGTTCTTC	CASAPHDPRESSYNEQFF
TRBV9	16	.	TRBJ2-5	TRBD1	TGTGCCAGCAGCGTGGAACAGGGGGCCTCGGGAGAGACCCAGTACTTC	CASSVEQGASGETQYF
TRBV9	15	.	TRBJ1-5	.	TGTGCCAGCAGCGTAGACGGGGGGATGGCTCAGCCCCAGCATTTT	CASSVDGGMAQPQHF
TRBV5-1	15	few	TRBJ2-1	TRBD2	TGCGCCAGCAGCTTGGAGGCTAGCGGGAGCGATGAGCAGTTCTTC	CASSLEASGSDEQFF
TRBV5-4	15	once	TRBJ2-1	.	TGTGCCAGCAGCTTGGGTCAGGGTCTACACAATGAGCAGTTCTTC	CASSLGQGLHNEQFF
TRBV5-4	15	.	TRBJ2-1	TRBD2	TGTGCCAGCAGCTGGGGACTAGCGGCCTACAATGAGCAGTTCTTC	CASSWGLAAYNEQFF
TRBV10-1	18	few	TRBJ2-6	.	TGCGCCAGCAGTGAGTCTTGGGACACTATCTCTGGGGCCAACGTCCTGACTTTC	CASSESWDTISGANVLTF
TRBV4-1	15	.	TRBJ2-3	.	TGCGCCAGCAGCCAAGATCCCTCTAGCACAGATACGCAGTATTTT	CASSQDPSSTDTQYF
TRBV27	16	few	TRBJ1-4	.	TGTGCCAGCAGATCCCACAGCCACATAACTAATGAAAAACTGTTTTTT	CASRSHSHITNEKLFF
TRBV7-9	16	.	TRBJ2-3	TRBD1	TGTGCCAGCAGCGCCCGACAGGGGGCTAGGGCAGATACGCAGTATTTT	CASSARQGARADTQYF
TRBV15	13	.	TRBJ1-2	.	TGTGCCACCAGCGGCCGCTCTAACTATGGCTACACCTTC	CATSGRSNYGYTF
TRBV9	18	.	TRBJ2-5	TRBD2	TGTGCCAGCAGCGTAGGTCTAGCGGGAGTAAGGGGGCAAGAGACCCAGTACTTC	CASSVGLAGVRGQETQYF
TRBV19	13	.	TRBJ2-1	.	TGTGCCAGTAGTATGGGGAGGACCAATGAGCAGTTCTTC	CASSMGRTNEQFF
TRBV2	16	.	TRBJ2-1	.	TGTGCCAGCAGTGAAGCAGGGGCAGGCGGCGGCAATGAGCAGTTCTTC	CASSEAGAGGGNEQFF
TRBV9	14	.	TRBJ1-1	TRBD1	TGTGCCAGCAGTGCGACAGGGGGCGGGAGTGAAGCTTTCTTT	CASSATGGGSEAFF
TRBV19	14	once	TRBJ2-4	.	TGTGCCAGTATTGACGGGGTAGCCCCAGCCATTCAGTACTTC	CASIDGVAPAIQYF
TRBV4-2	14	.	TRBJ2-7	TRBD2	TGTGCCAGCAGCCAAGATGCGGGAGGCTACGAGCAGTACTTC	CASSQDAGGYEQYF
TRBV27	15	few	TRBJ2-5	.	TGTGCCAGCAGTTTATCTTGGAGGGTTGGGGAGACCCAGTACTTC	CASSLSWRVGETQYF
TRBV28	14	.	TRBJ1-5	TRBD1	TGTGCCAGCATCGGGACAGGGGAAAATCAGCCCCAGCATTTT	CASIGTGENQPQHF
TRBV11-1	16	.	TRBJ2-7	TRBD2	TGTGCCAGCAGCTTCCAGACTAGCGGGAGTGTGTACGAGCAGTACTTC	CASSFQTSGSVYEQYF
TRBV14	13	.	TRBJ2-2	.	TGTGCCAGCAGCCTGAGGTACACCGGGGAGCTGTTTTTT	CASSLRYTGELFF
TRBV19	16	.	TRBJ1-3	.	TGTGCCAGTACTCCCTGGAGGAGTGGCTCTGGAAACACCATATATTTT	CASTPWRSGSGNTIYF
TRBV18	15	.	TRBJ2-3	TRBD1	TGTGCCAGCTCACCCCAGGGACAGGGGGTCGATACGCAGTATTTT	CASSPQGQGVDTQYF
TRBV6-5	15	.	TRBJ2-7	.	TGTGCCAGCAGTTACTTACGGGGGGCCGGCGACGAGCAGTACTTC	CASSYLRGAGDEQYF
TRBV5-1	14	.	TRBJ2-5	.	TGCGCCAGCAGCGATGCAGGGCTCCAAGAGACCCAGTACTTC	CASSDAGLQETQYF